Described below is a single TCR beta chain sequence and its context. Its antigen is currently unknown. This sample stems from a study of T and B cells in COVID-19 patients. Across the study: Blood was sampled from COVID-19 patients who were either actively infected or recovered. General study findings and limits: In COVID-19 patients, T cell receptor beta variable and joining gene use was reportedly strongly skewed. Early severe-case samples and blood from mildly ill patients during symptoms were in short supply. CD4+, regulatory T cell, CD8+ and sorted SARS-CoV-2-responsive or tetramer+ T cells were not yet sequenced.

BIOMED2 TRB-A/B primer pools were used in multiplex TRB PCR. MiXCR, applied by TCRdb to the multiplex PCR reads, yields one record per CDR3 protein. The sample shows about 12,000 distinct CDR3 sequences, almost 30% of them seen only once. Each TRB amplification used 250-500 ng of genomic DNA from blood. The receptor was isolated from a human donor who had recovered from COVID-19. Specimen: blood.

The CDR3 protein is CASRSGRGSYEQYF. Here the CDR3 DNA reads TGTGCCAGCAGGAGCGGGAGGGGCTCCTACGAGCAGTACTTC. V gene TRBV6-5 combines with J gene TRBJ2-7, with 10 bases matching TRBD2. Trimming removed 6 bases from V and 0 bases from J; junction bases left unmatched: 2. CDR1 and CDR2 (germline): MNHEY, SVGAGI. This CDR3 is built from 14 residues.